This T cell receptor (beta chain) appears in the sequencing data of a study of human T cells and chemical hapten exposure. Study-level information: Once 0.01% DPC had been applied to the upper back by patch test, readings were taken at 6 days.

TCRdb re-called the RACE reads through MiXCR, storing one row per CDR3 protein. The sample records about 190,000 distinct CDR3 sequences, about 25% being singletons. Time point: patch test 3, about 24 weeks after DPC sensitization. Treatment: therapeutic diphenylcyclopropenone sensitization with weekly scalp DPC. Germline CDR1 reads LGHDT; CDR2 reads YNNKEL (reference sequence). This CDR3 contains 13 residues. V shed 2 bases, J shed 11 bases, and the junction held 6 bases outside the gene matches. This TCR was recovered from a woman between 35 and 50 years old with alopecia areata. Some clones in this sample may be carry-over from other donors' samples. The chain combines TRBV3-1 with TRBJ2-1, with 7 bases that match TRBD2. Sequencing was performed on whole blood, taken in connection with sensitization to the hapten diphenylcyclopropenone (DPC). CDR3 bases: TGTGCCAGCAGCCAAACGGGAGGTGGCCAGCAGTTCTTC. It yields the protein CASSQTGGGQQFF.